A selection of T cell receptor beta chains follows, all from one sample in a study of blood T cell repertoires in COVID-19. Clones were read by immunoSEQ multiplex PCR, and TCRdb kept only the in-frame ones, dropping some. Among around 100,000 clones listed, 87% were seen once. Sequences were obtained from peripheral blood. The receptors here all came from a man aged 45-65 years in a cohort sampled during active COVID-19. Both conserved end residues are part of each CDR3. D genes are given only for firm matches. Where a row states a size, it is once, few, many or the class of an expanded clone; other rows omit it.

v_gene: TRBV18
d_gene: .
j_gene: TRBJ2-1
abundance: .
CDR3aa: CASSTFQGSYNEQFF
CDR3nt: TGTGCCAGCTCAACCTTTCAGGGATCCTACAATGAGCAGTTCTTC

v_gene: TRBV20-1
d_gene: TRBD2
j_gene: TRBJ2-7
abundance: .
CDR3aa: CSASTGTSGVRSYEQYF
CDR3nt: TGCAGTGCTAGTACCGGGACTAGCGGGGTTAGGTCCTACGAGCAGTACTTC

v_gene: TRBV6-5
d_gene: .
j_gene: TRBJ1-2
abundance: .
CDR3aa: CASTTGSTGGNGYTF
CDR3nt: TGTGCCAGCACCACAGGGTCTACGGGGGGGAATGGCTACACCTTC

v_gene: TRBV7-9
d_gene: TRBD1
j_gene: TRBJ2-2
abundance: .
CDR3aa: CASGAMGQGVTGELFF
CDR3nt: TGTGCCAGCGGCGCTATGGGACAGGGGGTTACCGGGGAGCTGTTTTTT

v_gene: TRBV6-6
d_gene: .
j_gene: TRBJ2-6
abundance: .
CDR3aa: CASKQGVTSGANVLTF
CDR3nt: TGTGCCAGCAAGCAGGGTGTGACCTCTGGGGCCAACGTCCTGACTTTC

v_gene: TRBV20-1
d_gene: .
j_gene: TRBJ1-3
abundance: .
CDR3aa: CSASPEGSGNTIYF
CDR3nt: TGCAGTGCTAGTCCCGAGGGCTCTGGAAACACCATATATTTT

v_gene: TRBV6-2/TRBV6-3
d_gene: TRBD1
j_gene: TRBJ2-3
abundance: .
CDR3aa: CASSYRGQDTQYF
CDR3nt: TGTGCCAGCAGTTACAGGGGGCAAGATACGCAGTATTTT

v_gene: TRBV5-4
d_gene: TRBD2
j_gene: TRBJ2-1
abundance: .
CDR3aa: CASSLTSGSYNEQFF
CDR3nt: TGTGCCAGCAGCTTGACTAGCGGGTCCTACAATGAGCAGTTCTTC

v_gene: TRBV19
d_gene: .
j_gene: TRBJ1-5
abundance: .
CDR3aa: CASSIKGGKSNQPQHF
CDR3nt: TGTGCCAGTAGTATTAAGGGGGGGAAGAGCAATCAGCCCCAGCATTTT

v_gene: TRBV5-1
d_gene: TRBD2
j_gene: TRBJ2-1
abundance: .
CDR3aa: CASSPGGRGYNEQFF
CDR3nt: TGCGCCAGCAGCCCTGGTGGGCGGGGGTACAATGAGCAGTTCTTC

v_gene: TRBV5-1
d_gene: TRBD2
j_gene: TRBJ2-3
abundance: .
CDR3aa: CASSLASGGISPDTQYF
CDR3nt: TGCGCCAGCAGCTTGGCCAGCGGGGGGATTAGCCCGGATACGCAGTATTTT

v_gene: TRBV10-3
d_gene: TRBD1
j_gene: TRBJ1-2
abundance: once
CDR3aa: CAISTGGRYTF
CDR3nt: TGTGCCATCAGTACAGGGGGCCGCTACACCTTC

v_gene: TRBV7-8
d_gene: .
j_gene: TRBJ1-5
abundance: .
CDR3aa: CASSGQSESNQPQHF
CDR3nt: TGTGCCAGCAGCGGTCAGTCCGAAAGCAATCAGCCCCAGCATTTT

v_gene: TRBV5-1
d_gene: .
j_gene: TRBJ2-3
abundance: .
CDR3aa: CASSLEPRGDTQYF
CDR3nt: TGCGCCAGCAGCTTGGAGCCGCGCGGAGATACGCAGTATTTT

v_gene: TRBV6-6
d_gene: .
j_gene: TRBJ1-6
abundance: .
CDR3aa: CATLSHKNHSPLHF
CDR3nt: TGTGCCACCCTCTCACACAAGAATCATTCACCCCTCCACTTT

v_gene: TRBV14
d_gene: TRBD1
j_gene: TRBJ1-2
abundance: .
CDR3aa: CASSQLSGGGNGYTF
CDR3nt: TGTGCCAGCAGCCAACTATCAGGGGGCGGGAATGGCTACACCTTC

v_gene: TRBV7-9
d_gene: TRBD1
j_gene: TRBJ1-1
abundance: few
CDR3aa: CASSLRTRTGGLPEAFF
CDR3nt: TGTGCCAGCAGCCTCCGGACTAGGACAGGGGGCTTGCCTGAAGCTTTCTTT

v_gene: TRBV5-1
d_gene: TRBD1
j_gene: TRBJ1-5
abundance: .
CDR3aa: CASSWGQGGGNQPQHF
CDR3nt: TGCGCCAGCAGCTGGGGACAGGGGGGAGGCAATCAGCCCCAGCATTTT

v_gene: TRBV10-3
d_gene: .
j_gene: TRBJ2-2
abundance: .
CDR3aa: CAIRKRQADGVGSPKNTGELFF
CDR3nt: TGTGCCATCCGGAAGCGGCAGGCGGACGGGGTCGGGAGTCCCAAGAACACCGGGGAGCTGTTTTTT

v_gene: TRBV6-6
d_gene: TRBD2
j_gene: TRBJ2-1
abundance: .
CDR3aa: CASSSTSGGPNEQFF
CDR3nt: TGTGCCAGCAGTTCGACTAGCGGGGGACCCAATGAGCAGTTCTTC

v_gene: TRBV28
d_gene: .
j_gene: TRBJ1-5
abundance: .
CDR3aa: CASNRPGWGNQPQHF
CDR3nt: TGTGCCAGCAATCGACCAGGGTGGGGCAATCAGCCCCAGCATTTT

v_gene: TRBV12-3/TRBV12-4
d_gene: .
j_gene: TRBJ1-6
abundance: once
CDR3aa: CASTGAYNSPLHF
CDR3nt: TGTGCCAGCACCGGGGCCTATAATTCACCCCTCCACTTT

v_gene: TRBV2
d_gene: TRBD2
j_gene: TRBJ2-1
abundance: .
CDR3aa: CASNPLLGLANNEQFF
CDR3nt: TGTGCCAGCAACCCCCTGCTGGGACTAGCAAACAATGAGCAGTTCTTC

v_gene: TRBV29-1
d_gene: .
j_gene: TRBJ1-3
abundance: .
CDR3aa: CSVEGPSGNTIYF
CDR3nt: TGCAGCGTTGAAGGGCCCTCTGGAAACACCATATATTTT

v_gene: TRBV3-1/TRBV3-2
d_gene: TRBD2
j_gene: TRBJ2-2
abundance: .
CDR3aa: CASSLGLAGGTGELFF
CDR3nt: TGTGCCAGCAGCTTGGGACTAGCGGGGGGGACCGGGGAGCTGTTTTTT

v_gene: TRBV4-1
d_gene: TRBD2
j_gene: TRBJ2-3
abundance: .
CDR3aa: CASSQDVGRGITDTQYF
CDR3nt: TGCGCCAGCAGCCAAGACGTAGGGCGGGGGATCACAGATACGCAGTATTTT

v_gene: TRBV5-8
d_gene: .
j_gene: TRBJ1-5
abundance: .
CDR3aa: CASRSQSPPQHF
CDR3nt: TGTGCCAGCAGGTCACAGAGTCCGCCCCAGCATTTT

v_gene: TRBV20-1
d_gene: TRBD2
j_gene: TRBJ2-3
abundance: .
CDR3aa: CSAHAGEQYF
CDR3nt: TGCAGTGCCCACGCGGGGGAGCAGTATTTT

v_gene: TRBV7-9
d_gene: .
j_gene: TRBJ1-4
abundance: once
CDR3aa: CASSLGGVGGEKLFF
CDR3nt: TGTGCCAGCAGCTTAGGCGGGGTCGGAGGGGAAAAACTGTTTTTT

v_gene: TRBV6-5
d_gene: .
j_gene: TRBJ2-5
abundance: .
CDR3aa: CASSYWRGLQETQYF
CDR3nt: TGTGCCAGCAGTTACTGGCGGGGGCTCCAAGAGACCCAGTACTTC

v_gene: TRBV5-1
d_gene: .
j_gene: TRBJ1-1
abundance: once
CDR3aa: CASSLEQDTEAFF
CDR3nt: TGCGCCAGCAGCTTGGAACAGGACACTGAAGCTTTCTTT

v_gene: TRBV11-3
d_gene: .
j_gene: TRBJ2-1
abundance: .
CDR3aa: CASSRGFAYNEQFF
CDR3nt: TGTGCCAGCAGCCGCGGGTTCGCCTACAATGAGCAGTTCTTC

v_gene: TRBV7-9
d_gene: .
j_gene: TRBJ1-1
abundance: .
CDR3aa: CASSPNEVGTEAFF
CDR3nt: TGTGCCAGCAGCCCCAATGAGGTGGGCACTGAAGCTTTCTTT

v_gene: TRBV6-5
d_gene: .
j_gene: TRBJ2-1
abundance: .
CDR3aa: CASGPWAYNEQFF
CDR3nt: TGTGCCAGCGGCCCCTGGGCTTACAATGAGCAGTTCTTC

v_gene: TRBV4-1
d_gene: .
j_gene: TRBJ1-2
abundance: .
CDR3aa: CASSQLTEVYGYTF
CDR3nt: TGCGCCAGCAGCCAACTGACAGAAGTCTATGGCTACACCTTC

v_gene: TRBV7-8
d_gene: TRBD1
j_gene: TRBJ2-1
abundance: .
CDR3aa: CASSFGTAKANEQFF
CDR3nt: TGTGCCAGCAGCTTCGGGACAGCTAAAGCCAATGAGCAGTTCTTC

v_gene: TRBV21-1
d_gene: .
j_gene: TRBJ2-2
abundance: .
CDR3aa: CASSKGETSDTGELFF
CDR3nt: TGTGCCAGCAGCAAAGGGGAGACTAGCGACACCGGGGAGCTGTTTTTT

v_gene: TRBV5-6
d_gene: TRBD1
j_gene: TRBJ2-6
abundance: .
CDR3aa: CASSEAGTGGPSGANVLTF
CDR3nt: TGTGCCAGCAGCGAGGCCGGGACAGGGGGCCCCTCTGGGGCCAACGTCCTGACTTTC

v_gene: TRBV2
d_gene: .
j_gene: TRBJ2-7
abundance: .
CDR3aa: CASLRLGYEQYF
CDR3nt: TGTGCCAGTCTCAGGCTTGGGTACGAGCAGTACTTC

v_gene: TRBV18
d_gene: TRBD2
j_gene: TRBJ2-2
abundance: .
CDR3aa: CASSPRDYTTGELFF
CDR3nt: TGTGCCAGCTCACCGAGGGACTACACCACCGGGGAGCTGTTTTTT

v_gene: TRBV5-6
d_gene: TRBD1
j_gene: TRBJ2-1
abundance: .
CDR3aa: CARSAGTGQGGNEQFF
CDR3nt: TGTGCCCGCAGCGCTGGGACGGGACAGGGGGGGAATGAGCAGTTCTTC

v_gene: TRBV19
d_gene: TRBD1
j_gene: TRBJ1-6
abundance: few
CDR3aa: CASSTGGRNRSPLHF
CDR3nt: TGTGCCAGTAGTACAGGGGGAAGGAATAGATCACCCCTCCACTTT

v_gene: TRBV28
d_gene: TRBD2
j_gene: TRBJ2-3
abundance: .
CDR3aa: CASRSKITSGVNTQYF
CDR3nt: TGTGCCAGCAGGTCAAAGATAACTAGCGGGGTTAATACGCAGTATTTT

v_gene: TRBV19
d_gene: .
j_gene: TRBJ2-3
abundance: .
CDR3aa: CASSIGTASLRF
CDR3nt: TGTGCCAGTAGTATAGGAACGGCTAGCTTGAGGTTT

v_gene: TRBV5-6
d_gene: TRBD2
j_gene: TRBJ2-3
abundance: .
CDR3aa: CASRGLAGPDTQYF
CDR3nt: TGTGCCAGCAGGGGTTTAGCGGGGCCAGATACGCAGTATTTT

v_gene: TRBV5-1
d_gene: TRBD1
j_gene: TRBJ2-2
abundance: .
CDR3aa: CASSLVGQGARTGELFF
CDR3nt: TGCGCCAGCAGCTTGGTAGGACAGGGGGCGCGCACCGGGGAGCTGTTTTTT

v_gene: TRBV27
d_gene: .
j_gene: TRBJ1-5
abundance: .
CDR3aa: CASSFSGQSHSNQPQHF
CDR3nt: TGTGCCAGCAGTTTTTCAGGCCAGTCTCATAGCAATCAGCCCCAGCATTTT

v_gene: TRBV5-1
d_gene: .
j_gene: TRBJ1-1
abundance: .
CDR3aa: CASSTTGIPTEAFF
CDR3nt: TGCGCCAGCAGCACAACAGGGATACCCACTGAAGCTTTCTTT

v_gene: TRBV2
d_gene: .
j_gene: TRBJ2-2
abundance: .
CDR3aa: CASMDSDSTGELFF
CDR3nt: TGTGCCAGCATGGACTCGGATAGTACCGGGGAGCTGTTTTTT

v_gene: TRBV5-1
d_gene: .
j_gene: TRBJ1-1
abundance: once
CDR3aa: CASSQTGRDTGKMNTEAFF
CDR3nt: TGCGCCAGCAGCCAAACAGGCCGGGACACCGGCAAAATGAACACTGAAGCTTTCTTT

v_gene: TRBV3-1/TRBV3-2
d_gene: TRBD1
j_gene: TRBJ1-1
abundance: once
CDR3aa: CASRIQGQGATFF
CDR3nt: TGTGCCAGCAGGATTCAGGGACAGGGCGCAACTTTCTTT

v_gene: TRBV6-2/TRBV6-3
d_gene: .
j_gene: TRBJ1-1
abundance: .
CDR3aa: CASSRGSGLAEAFF
CDR3nt: TGTGCCAGCAGCCGCGGGTCGGGGTTGGCTGAAGCTTTCTTT

v_gene: TRBV4-1
d_gene: .
j_gene: TRBJ2-1
abundance: once
CDR3aa: CASSQPGLSTYNEQFF
CDR3nt: TGCGCCAGCAGCCAACCAGGGTTATCCACCTACAATGAGCAGTTCTTC